Presented here are 21 T cell receptor beta chains from one specimen sequenced in a study of blood T cell repertoires in COVID-19. The repertoire was sequenced with immunoSEQ multiplex PCR; TCRdb's copy has only in-frame clones and lacks some. The data contain under 75,000 clones, roughly 89% of them seen just once; the ten biggest clones take up 2%. The sequenced sample consisted of peripheral blood. The receptors were gathered from a man younger than 40 with acute or convalescent COVID-19.

The rearrangement links TRBV7-6 to TRBJ2-7; no reliable D call. Germline lookup yields CDR1 SGHVS and CDR2 FNYEAQ. The CDR3 is made up of 12 amino acids. The V and J ends lost 1 base and 7 bases respectively, with 8 bases between them. CDR3 nucleotides: TGTGCCAGCAGCTTAGGAGGTTGGGAGCAGTACTTC. Translating it yields CASSLGGWEQYF.

In its sample, this clone was seen once. The chain employs TRBV29-1 and TRBJ1-2, with TRBD1 identical over 12 bases. Germline CDR1 is SQVTM and CDR2 is ANQGSEA. J lost 7 bases, V lost 5 bases, and 17 bases had no gene match. The CDR3 loop spans 17 amino acids. DNA for the CDR3: TGCAGCGTTCTTGAGCGGGACAGGGGGCGAGGAGCTGTTGGCTACACCTTC. Residues: CSVLERDRGRGAVGYTF. Based on the CDR3 plus reference TRBV29-1 and TRBJ1-2, the full variable domain is SAVISQKPSRDICQRGTSLTIQCQVDSQVTMMFWYRQQPGQSLTLIATANQGSEATYESGFVIDKFPISRPNLTFSTLTVSNMSPEDSSIYLCSVLERDRGRGAVGYTFGSGTRLTVV.

The chain combines TRBV15 with TRBJ1-1; TRBD1 matches 9 bases. Per germline, CDR1 LNHNV and CDR2 YYDKDF (reference sequence). This CDR3 region has 14 residues. V lost 3 bases, J lost 3 bases, and 2 bases stayed unmatched. The CDR3 nucleotides read TGTGCCACCAGCAGGGGACAGGGTTACACTGAAGCTTTCTTT. This sequence encodes CATSRGQGYTEAFF.

This chain uses TRBV11-2 with TRBJ1-1, with D perhaps matching TRBD1 (6 bases). This CDR3 region has 16 residues. The germline V and J ends were trimmed by 2 bases and 3 bases, with 16 bases remaining between them. Germline CDR1 SGHAT, CDR2 FQNNGV. CDR3 protein: CASSLHVGTTDTEAFF. The CDR3 DNA is TGTGCCAGCAGCTTACATGTGGGGACAACGGACACTGAAGCTTTCTTT.

The V call is TRBV19, the J call TRBJ1-4; D may be TRBD1 (5 bases). The CDR3 covers 15 residues. Germline V gene data show CDR1 as LNHDA and CDR2 as SQIVND (reference sequence). Trimming shortened V by 3 bases and J by 7 bases, and 15 bases separated the two germline ends. Written as DNA, the CDR3 is TGTGCCAGTAGTATGCTGGGTGATGACAGTGAAAAACTGTTTTTT. It encodes CASSMLGDDSEKLFF.

J is TRBJ2-1 and V is TRBV5-6; 13 nucleotides align to TRBD2. CDR3 size: 15 residues. The J segment lost 6 bases and the V segment lost 4 bases, leaving 4 bases of the junction unmatched. Germline V lookup: CDR1 SGHDT, CDR2 YYEEEE. This chain's CDR3 is CASSIRTSGSNEQFF. DNA of the CDR3: TGTGCCAGCAGCATACGGACTAGCGGGAGCAATGAGCAGTTCTTC.

A single count supports this clone. The gene calls are TRBV7-9 and TRBJ1-1; tentative D call: TRBD1 (5 bases). The V end was cut by 5 bases, the J end by 10 bases, with 14 bases between. Germline CDR1 is SEHNR and CDR2 is FQNEAQ (reference sequence). The CDR3 runs to 12 residues. This CDR3 reads CASSHKQGGAFF. The CDR3 bases are TGTGCCAGCAGCCATAAGCAGGGAGGAGCTTTCTTT.

This sequence joins TRBV6-5 and TRBJ2-7; D unclear. V lost 0 bases to trimming and J lost 6 bases, with 9 bases between them. CDR1 MNHEY and CDR2 SVGAGI come from the germline V gene. The CDR3 has 13 amino acids. The CDR3 sequence is CASSYSLSLEQYF. DNA for the CDR3: TGTGCCAGCAGTTACTCGTTAAGCCTCGAGCAGTACTTC.

The V gene is TRBV24-1, the J gene TRBJ1-1, with D possibly matching TRBD1 (6 bases). Germline loops: CDR1 KGHDR, CDR2 SFDVKD. The CDR3 runs 15 residues. Trimming stripped 1 base from V and 5 bases from J, with 13 bases between. The CDR3 coding sequence is TGTGCCACCAGTGATTTTCGGGGGGCAGGGACTGAAGCTTTCTTT. This gives the protein CATSDFRGAGTEAFF.

The chain uses TRBV7-2 and TRBJ1-2; no clear D. This CDR3 is 13 amino acids long. V lost 5 bases and J lost 2, with 9 bases in between. Germline V gene sequence: CDR1 SGHTA, CDR2 FQGNSA. The CDR3 here is CASSLPGNYGYTF. CDR3 nucleotides: TGTGCCAGCAGCCTACCAGGAAACTATGGCTACACCTTC.

This rearrangement joins TRBV5-4 to TRBJ2-1; maybe TRBD1 (5 bases). This CDR3 is built from 13 residues. V was pared by 4 bases and J by 5 bases, with 10 bases between. CDR1 and CDR2 (germline): SGHNT, YYREEE (reference sequence). The CDR3 sequence: CASSLRQNNEQFF. The CDR3 nucleotides are TGTGCCAGCAGCCTACGACAGAACAATGAGCAGTTCTTC.

In nucleotides, the CDR3 is TGCAGTGCTAGTCCTGCGGGGAACCAAGAGACCCAGTACTTC. It encodes CSASPAGNQETQYF. This chain joins TRBV20-1 and TRBJ2-5, with D maybe TRBD2 (6 bases). Germline V gives CDR1 DFQATT, CDR2 SNEGSKA (reference sequence). V was clipped by 3 bases and J by 0 bases, with 11 bases between them. The CDR3 runs to 14 residues.

The V and J genes are TRBV7-9 and TRBJ2-1, with 10 bases matching TRBD2. Germline V gene data show CDR1 as SEHNR and CDR2 as FQNEAQ (reference sequence). The V segment lost 1 base and the J segment 7 bases; nucleotides outside the gene matches: 13. This CDR3 has 18 amino acids. Written as DNA, the CDR3 is TGTGCCAGCAGCTTAGTGGACTTAGGACTAGCGGAGCGAAATGAGCAGTTCTTC. Its protein product is CASSLVDLGLAERNEQFF.

V gene TRBV5-1 combines with J gene TRBJ1-1; a weak D match, TRBD1 (6 bases). Looked up from germline, CDR1 is SGHRS and CDR2 is YFSETQ. Trimming removed 0 bases from V and 0 bases from J, with 9 bases in between. The CDR3 totals 15 residues. CDR3 protein: CASSLAQGLNTEAFF. In DNA form, the CDR3 reads TGCGCCAGCAGCTTGGCTCAGGGGTTGAACACTGAAGCTTTCTTT.

This sequence joins TRBV19 and TRBJ1-2; 7 bases are a match to TRBD1. The CDR3 sequence is 16 residues long. Per the germline V gene, CDR1 is LNHDA and CDR2 is SQIVND (reference sequence). V trimming: 2 bases; J trimming: 4 bases; junction bases outside the gene matches: 10. This CDR3 reads CASSIHGGTDLYGYTF. For the CDR3, the DNA is TGTGCCAGTAGTATACATGGGGGGACAGATCTCTATGGCTACACCTTC.

The rearrangement joins TRBV7-2 to TRBJ1-1; 8 nucleotides align to TRBD1. The CDR3 totals 14 residues. V lost 5 bases, J lost 0 bases, and 2 bases stayed unmatched. Germline lookup yields CDR1 SGHTA and CDR2 FQGNSA. CDR3 sequence (DNA): TGTGCCAGCAGCCGGACAGGGATGAACACTGAAGCTTTCTTT. Protein sequence: CASSRTGMNTEAFF. The variable domain in full, completed from reference TRBV7-2 and TRBJ1-1, reads GAGVSQSPSNKVTEKGKDVELRCDPISGHTALYWYRQSLGQGLEFLIYFQGNSAPDKSGLPSDRFSAERTGGSVSTLTIQRTQQEDSAVYLCASSRTGMNTEAFFGQGTRLTVV.

V is TRBV30 and J is TRBJ1-2, with TRBD1 matching 9 bases. The V gene's germline CDR1 is GTSNPN and CDR2 SVGIG (reference sequence). Germline trimming cut 2 bases from V and 8 bases from J; bases unmatched to any gene: 6. This CDR3 contains 13 residues. The CDR3 is CAWSSWDREGYTF. The CDR3 nucleotides are TGTGCCTGGAGTTCGTGGGACAGGGAGGGCTACACCTTC.

V usage is TRBV9 and J usage is TRBJ2-3; D is perhaps TRBD1 (5 bases). The CDR3 contains 16 residues. CDR1 is SGDLS and CDR2 is YYNGEE in the germline V gene. V dropped 0 bases and J dropped 1 base, with 12 bases sitting between them. DNA of the CDR3: TGTGCCAGCAGCGTAGCCTCTCTAGGGGGCACAGATACGCAGTATTTT. It specifies CASSVASLGGTDTQYF.

This clone has only a few counts. The V call is TRBV2, the J call TRBJ2-1, with 8 bases aligning to TRBD2. Germline CDR1 is SNHLY and CDR2 is FYNNEI. The CDR3 has 15 residues. V gave up 3 bases and J gave up 7 bases; unmatched junction bases: 8. This chain's CDR3 is CASSDQGSGVNEQFF. CDR3 DNA sequence: TGTGCCAGCAGTGATCAGGGTAGCGGGGTGAATGAGCAGTTCTTC.

By proportion, this clone is medium-sized (0.01 to 0.1%). The V and J genes are TRBV18 and TRBJ1-6; 8 bases align to TRBD1. Germline values: CDR1 KGHSH, CDR2 LQKENI. CDR3 size: 13 residues. Unmatched junction bases numbered 4, after V lost 8 bases and J lost 7 bases. The CDR3 nucleotides are TGTGCCAGCGTACAGGGGGGGAATTCACCCCTCCACTTT. It specifies CASVQGGNSPLHF. Together with reference TRBV18 and TRBJ1-6, the CDR3 gives the full variable domain: NAGVMQNPRHLVRRRGQEARLRCSPMKGHSHVYWYRQLPEEGLKFMVYLQKENIIDESGMPKERFSAEFPKEGPSILRIQQVVRGDSAAYFCASVQGGNSPLHFGNGTRLTVT.

This clone was found a few times. The chain employs TRBV5-4 and TRBJ1-4, with D perhaps TRBD1 (5 bases). Germline V gene lookup returns CDR1 SGHNT and CDR2 YYREEE (reference sequence). This CDR3 contains 16 residues. The V gene lost 4 bases and the J gene lost 7 bases, with 20 bases spanning the gap. For the CDR3, the DNA is TGTGCCAGCAGCCGTGGCGGGGACTACTCTGGTGAAAAACTGTTTTTT. It codes for CASSRGGDYSGEKLFF.